The T cell receptor beta chain described here comes from a study of T cell responses to AZD1222 COVID-19 vaccine. TCRdb's table, derived via immunoSEQ multiplex PCR, lists solely in-frame clones and lacks some. This sample has approximately 72,000 clones, with 80% to 90% found just once. The CDR3 totals 11 residues. CDR1 and CDR2 (germline): LGHDT, YNNKEL (reference sequence). Comment on this clone: The target antigen is unknown. The junction shows a germline mismatch at one end, possibly a read error.

The study, taken as a whole, reports: The donors showed a predominance of white British ancestry and of females, with possible underestimation of clonal diversity. Reportedly, nearly half the spike-specific TCRs target unmutated variant regions. Breadth and depth of Spike-specific TCRs rose after two AZD1222 doses.

This receptor was obtained from an adult who received the AZD1222 COVID-19 vaccine. The J gene is TRBJ1-1, the V gene TRBV3-1 (or the pseudogene TRBV3-2); D is uncertain. The material was peripheral blood, obtained 28 days after the second AZD1222 dose. The CDR3 loop is CASRQDSRAFF. CDR3 DNA: TGTGCCAGCAGGCAAGACTCGAGAGCTTTCTTT.